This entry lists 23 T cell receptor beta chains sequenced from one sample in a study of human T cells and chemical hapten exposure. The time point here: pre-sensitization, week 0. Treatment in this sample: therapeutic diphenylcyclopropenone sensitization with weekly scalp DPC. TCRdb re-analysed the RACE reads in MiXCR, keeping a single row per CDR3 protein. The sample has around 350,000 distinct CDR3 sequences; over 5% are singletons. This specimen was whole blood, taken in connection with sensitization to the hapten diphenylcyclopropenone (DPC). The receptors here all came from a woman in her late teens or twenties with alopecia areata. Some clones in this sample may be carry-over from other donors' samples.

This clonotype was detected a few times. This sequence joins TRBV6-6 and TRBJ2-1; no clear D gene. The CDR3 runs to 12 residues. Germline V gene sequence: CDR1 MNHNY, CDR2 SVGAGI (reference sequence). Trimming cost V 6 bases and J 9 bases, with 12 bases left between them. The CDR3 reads CASRTSVLEQFF. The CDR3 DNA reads TGTGCCAGCAGGACTTCGGTCCTTGAGCAGTTCTTC.

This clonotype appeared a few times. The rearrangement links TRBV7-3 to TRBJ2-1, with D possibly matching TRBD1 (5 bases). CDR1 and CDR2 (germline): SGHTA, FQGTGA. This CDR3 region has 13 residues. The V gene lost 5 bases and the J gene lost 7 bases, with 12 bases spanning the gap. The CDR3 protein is CASSPQGKNEQFF. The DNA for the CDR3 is TGTGCCAGCAGCCCCCAGGGAAAGAATGAGCAGTTCTTC.

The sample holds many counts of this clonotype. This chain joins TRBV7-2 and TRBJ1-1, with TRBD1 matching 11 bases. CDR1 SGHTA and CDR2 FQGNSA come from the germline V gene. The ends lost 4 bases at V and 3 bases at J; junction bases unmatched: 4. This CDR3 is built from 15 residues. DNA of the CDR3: TGTGCCAGCAGCTCGGGGACAGGGGGTTACACTGAAGCTTTCTTT. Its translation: CASSSGTGGYTEAFF.

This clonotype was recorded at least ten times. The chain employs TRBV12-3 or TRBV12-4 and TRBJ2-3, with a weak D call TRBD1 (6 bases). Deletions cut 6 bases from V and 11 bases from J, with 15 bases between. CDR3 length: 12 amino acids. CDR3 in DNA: TGTGCCAGCAGATTCAGGGGAGAGAGGCAGTATTTT. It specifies CASRFRGERQYF.

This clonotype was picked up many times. The CDR3: CASSYSHGYSYEQYF. CDR3 nucleotides: TGTGCCAGCAGTTACTCCCACGGCTACTCCTACGAGCAGTACTTC. The gene calls are TRBV6-5 and TRBJ2-7; D remains unclear. The V gene lost 0 bases and the J gene lost 0 bases, with 9 bases spanning the gap. Germline V gives CDR1 MNHEY, CDR2 SVGAGI. The CDR3 length is 15 residues.

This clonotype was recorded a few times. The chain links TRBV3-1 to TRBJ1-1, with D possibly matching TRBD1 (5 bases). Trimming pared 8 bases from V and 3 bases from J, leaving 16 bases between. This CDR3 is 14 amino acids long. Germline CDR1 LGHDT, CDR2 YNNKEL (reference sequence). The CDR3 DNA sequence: TGTGCCAGCCTTCTGGAACAGGAGGACACTGAAGCTTTCTTT. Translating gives CASLLEQEDTEAFF.

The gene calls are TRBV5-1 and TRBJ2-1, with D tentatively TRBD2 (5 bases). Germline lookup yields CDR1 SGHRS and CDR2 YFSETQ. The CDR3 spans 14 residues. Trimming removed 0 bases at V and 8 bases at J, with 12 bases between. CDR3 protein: CASSLGEGWDEQFF. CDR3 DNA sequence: TGCGCCAGCAGCTTGGGAGAGGGTTGGGATGAGCAGTTCTTC.

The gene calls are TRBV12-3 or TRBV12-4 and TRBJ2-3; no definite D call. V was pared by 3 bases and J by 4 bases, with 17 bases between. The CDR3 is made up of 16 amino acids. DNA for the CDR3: TGTGCCAGCAGTTTGTCAGTCCCCTCGGGCGCAGATACGCAGTATTTT. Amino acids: CASSLSVPSGADTQYF.

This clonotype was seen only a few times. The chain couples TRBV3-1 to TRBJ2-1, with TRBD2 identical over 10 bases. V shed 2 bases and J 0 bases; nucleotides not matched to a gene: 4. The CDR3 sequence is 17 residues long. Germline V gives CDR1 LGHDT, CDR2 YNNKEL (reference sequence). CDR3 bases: TGTGCCAGCAGCCAATGGACTAGCGGAAACTCCTACAATGAGCAGTTCTTC. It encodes CASSQWTSGNSYNEQFF.

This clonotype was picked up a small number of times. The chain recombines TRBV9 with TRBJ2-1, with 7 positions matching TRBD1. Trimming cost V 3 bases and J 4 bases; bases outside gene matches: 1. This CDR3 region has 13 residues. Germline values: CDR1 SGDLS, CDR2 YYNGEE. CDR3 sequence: CASSEQGYNEQFF. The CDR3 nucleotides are TGTGCCAGCAGCGAACAGGGGTACAATGAGCAGTTCTTC.

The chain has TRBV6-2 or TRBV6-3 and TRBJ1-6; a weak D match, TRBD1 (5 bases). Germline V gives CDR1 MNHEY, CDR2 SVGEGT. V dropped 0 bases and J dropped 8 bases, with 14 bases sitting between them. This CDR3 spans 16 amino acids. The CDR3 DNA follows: TGTGCCAGCAGTTACTCAGGGTCGCAGGGATATTCACCCCTCCACTTT. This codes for CASSYSGSQGYSPLHF.

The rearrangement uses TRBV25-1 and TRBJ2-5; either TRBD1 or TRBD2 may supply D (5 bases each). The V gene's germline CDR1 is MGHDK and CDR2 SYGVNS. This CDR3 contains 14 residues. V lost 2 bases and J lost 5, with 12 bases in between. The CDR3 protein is CASSEAGWRETQYF. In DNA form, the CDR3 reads TGTGCCAGCAGTGAAGCAGGGTGGAGGGAGACCCAGTACTTC.

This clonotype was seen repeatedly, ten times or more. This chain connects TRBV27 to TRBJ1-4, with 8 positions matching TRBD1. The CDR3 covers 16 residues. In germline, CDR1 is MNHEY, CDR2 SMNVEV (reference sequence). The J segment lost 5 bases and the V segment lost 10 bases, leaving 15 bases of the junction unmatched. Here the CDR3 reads CANTPTGARGNEKLFF. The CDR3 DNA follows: TGTGCCAACACCCCGACAGGGGCAAGGGGCAATGAAAAACTGTTTTTT.

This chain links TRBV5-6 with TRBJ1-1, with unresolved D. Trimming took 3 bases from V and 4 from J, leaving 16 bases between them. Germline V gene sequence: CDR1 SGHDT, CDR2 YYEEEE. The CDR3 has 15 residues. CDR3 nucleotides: TGTGCCAGCAGCTACCGGGAACACCGGGGCACTGAAGCTTTCTTT. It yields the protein CASSYREHRGTEAFF.

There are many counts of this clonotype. CDR3 nucleotides: TGCGCCAGCAGCCAAAGTTTTCGGGGCCTGATAGATACGCAGTATTTT. Its translation: CASSQSFRGLIDTQYF. The gene calls are TRBV4-3 and TRBJ2-3, with D possibly called TRBD1 or TRBD2 (5 bases each). This CDR3 has 16 amino acids. V was trimmed by 2 bases and J by 5 bases, leaving 17 bases between them. In germline, CDR1 is LGHNA, CDR2 YSLEER.

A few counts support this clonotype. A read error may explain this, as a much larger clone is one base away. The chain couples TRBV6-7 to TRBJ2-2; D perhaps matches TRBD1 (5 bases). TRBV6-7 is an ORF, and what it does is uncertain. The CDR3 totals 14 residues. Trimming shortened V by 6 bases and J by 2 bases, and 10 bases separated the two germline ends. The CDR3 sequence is CASSTDTNTGELFF. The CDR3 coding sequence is TGTGCCAGCAGCACGGACACAAACACCGGGGAGCTGTTTTTT.

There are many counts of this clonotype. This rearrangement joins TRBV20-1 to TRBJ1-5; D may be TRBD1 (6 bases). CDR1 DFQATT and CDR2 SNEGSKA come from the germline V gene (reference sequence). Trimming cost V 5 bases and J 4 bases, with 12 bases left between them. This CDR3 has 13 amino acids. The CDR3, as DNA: TGCAGTGCTCAACCCACAGGGAATCAGCCCCAGCATTTT. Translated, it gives CSAQPTGNQPQHF.

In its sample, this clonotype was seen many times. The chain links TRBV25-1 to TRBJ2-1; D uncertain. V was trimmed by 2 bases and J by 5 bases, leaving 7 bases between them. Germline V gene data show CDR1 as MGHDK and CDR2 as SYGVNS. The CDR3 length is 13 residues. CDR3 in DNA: TGTGCCAGCAGTGAAGACGTCGACAATGAGCAGTTCTTC. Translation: CASSEDVDNEQFF.

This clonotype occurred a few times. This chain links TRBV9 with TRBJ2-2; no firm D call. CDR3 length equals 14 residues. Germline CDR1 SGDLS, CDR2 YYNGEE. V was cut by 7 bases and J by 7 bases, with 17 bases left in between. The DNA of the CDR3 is TGTGCCAGCGGCGAGTTCCTAATCGGCGGGGAGCTGTTTTTT. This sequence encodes CASGEFLIGGELFF.

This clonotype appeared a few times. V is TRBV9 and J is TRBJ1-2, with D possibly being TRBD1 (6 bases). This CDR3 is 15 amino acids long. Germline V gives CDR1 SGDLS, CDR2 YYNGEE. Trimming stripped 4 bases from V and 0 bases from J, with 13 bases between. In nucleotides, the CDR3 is TGTGCCAGCAGCCTCCGACAGGAATCTAACTATGGCTACACCTTC. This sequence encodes CASSLRQESNYGYTF. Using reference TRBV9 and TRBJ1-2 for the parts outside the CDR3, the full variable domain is DSGVTQTPKHLITATGQRVTLRCSPRSGDLSVYWYQQSLDQGLQFLIQYYNGEERAKGNILERFSAQQFPDLHSELNLSSLELGDSALYFCASSLRQESNYGYTFGSGTRLTVV.

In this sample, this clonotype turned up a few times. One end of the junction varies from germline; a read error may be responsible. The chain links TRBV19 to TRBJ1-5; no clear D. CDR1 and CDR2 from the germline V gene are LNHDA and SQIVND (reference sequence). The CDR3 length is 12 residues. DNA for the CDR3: TGTGCCAGCAGTATGTTCAATCAGCCCCAGCATTTT. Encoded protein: CASSMFNQPQHF.

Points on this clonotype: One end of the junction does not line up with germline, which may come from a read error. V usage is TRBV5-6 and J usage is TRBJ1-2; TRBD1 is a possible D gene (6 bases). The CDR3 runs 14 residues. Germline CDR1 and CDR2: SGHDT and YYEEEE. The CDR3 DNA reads TGTGCCAGCAGCCAACAACAGGGCAACTATGGCTACATCTTC. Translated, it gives CASSQQQGNYGYIF.

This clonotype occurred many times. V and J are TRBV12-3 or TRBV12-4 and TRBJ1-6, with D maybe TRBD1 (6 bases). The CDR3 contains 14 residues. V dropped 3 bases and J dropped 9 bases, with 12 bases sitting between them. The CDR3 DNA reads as TGTGCCAGCAGTTTCGCAGGGGTGGTTTCACCCCTCCACTTT. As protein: CASSFAGVVSPLHF.